This is a list of T cell receptor beta chains from one sample in a study of technical replicates of blood from a few donors. Measured with immunoSEQ multiplex PCR; TCRdb has only the in-frame clones, and not every one. The repertoire holds roughly 100,000 clones, with almost 96% as singletons. The sample was T cells isolated from PBMCs. The receptors come from a human donor in good health. The CDR3 runs from the conserved cysteine through the conserved F or W. A D gene is named only where the DNA matches it firmly. Only part of the rows carry a size: once, few, many, or a class if the clone is expanded.

V gene: TRBV6-5
D gene: .
J gene: TRBJ2-1
clone size: once
CDR3 DNA: TGTGCCAGCAGTTTGGACAGCTACAATGAGCAGTTCTTC
CDR3 protein: CASSLDSYNEQFF

V gene: TRBV29-1
D gene: TRBD1
J gene: TRBJ1-2
clone size: .
CDR3 DNA: TGCAGCGTTGGAACCGGGACAGCTTATGGCTACACCTTC
CDR3 protein: CSVGTGTAYGYTF

V gene: TRBV28
D gene: .
J gene: TRBJ2-7
clone size: .
CDR3 DNA: TGTGCCAGCAGTTTTGAGTGGGCGGGACGAACCTACGAGCAGTACTTC
CDR3 protein: CASSFEWAGRTYEQYF

V gene: TRBV5-1
D gene: TRBD1
J gene: TRBJ1-1
clone size: .
CDR3 DNA: TGCGCCAGCAGCTTCGGACAGGTGAACACTGAAGCTTTCTTT
CDR3 protein: CASSFGQVNTEAFF

V gene: TRBV15
D gene: .
J gene: TRBJ2-7
clone size: .
CDR3 DNA: TGTGCCACCAGCAGCTACTACGAGCAGTACTTC
CDR3 protein: CATSSYYEQYF

V gene: TRBV11-2
D gene: TRBD2
J gene: TRBJ2-7
clone size: .
CDR3 DNA: TGTGCCAGCAGGGTTGGGGCCGGGAGGTCCCCCTACGAGCAGTACTTC
CDR3 protein: CASRVGAGRSPYEQYF

V gene: TRBV28
D gene: TRBD1
J gene: TRBJ2-1
clone size: .
CDR3 DNA: TGTGCCAGCAGAGGGACAGGGGTGATTTGGAGTGAGCAGTTCTTC
CDR3 protein: CASRGTGVIWSEQFF

V gene: TRBV28
D gene: TRBD2
J gene: TRBJ2-3
clone size: .
CDR3 DNA: TGTGCCAGCAGCTTACCCTTAAGACTAGCGGGAGTTACAGATACGCAGTATTTT
CDR3 protein: CASSLPLRLAGVTDTQYF

V gene: TRBV11-2
D gene: .
J gene: TRBJ2-6
clone size: once
CDR3 DNA: TGTGCCAGCAGCTTCCTCGACAGGGGGGCCAACGTCCTGACTTTC
CDR3 protein: CASSFLDRGANVLTF

V gene: TRBV6-6
D gene: TRBD2
J gene: TRBJ2-2
clone size: .
CDR3 DNA: TGTGCCAGCAGTTACGGGGTAGCGGGGGCGGCCGGGGAGCTGTTTTTT
CDR3 protein: CASSYGVAGAAGELFF

V gene: TRBV14
D gene: TRBD2
J gene: TRBJ2-1
clone size: .
CDR3 DNA: TGTGCCAGCAGCCACCTCAAGGGACGGGGGGACAATGAGCAGTTCTTC
CDR3 protein: CASSHLKGRGDNEQFF

V gene: TRBV10-2
D gene: TRBD1
J gene: TRBJ1-2
clone size: once
CDR3 DNA: TGCGCCAGCACGCCGGGACAGGGGGTGTCAGGCTACACCTTC
CDR3 protein: CASTPGQGVSGYTF

V gene: TRBV18
D gene: TRBD2
J gene: TRBJ2-1
clone size: once
CDR3 DNA: TGTGCCAGCTCCCCGGGGGGAGGCTCTTACAATGAGCAGTTCTTC
CDR3 protein: CASSPGGGSYNEQFF

V gene: TRBV11-2
D gene: TRBD2
J gene: TRBJ2-3
clone size: .
CDR3 DNA: TGTGCCAGCAGCCACGGACTAGCGGGAGCAGATACGCAGTATTTT
CDR3 protein: CASSHGLAGADTQYF

V gene: TRBV9
D gene: .
J gene: TRBJ2-7
clone size: .
CDR3 DNA: TGTGCCAGCAGCGTAGGAGGGACTGCCGCCTACGAGCAGTACTTC
CDR3 protein: CASSVGGTAAYEQYF

V gene: TRBV11-2
D gene: TRBD1
J gene: TRBJ2-1
clone size: .
CDR3 DNA: TGTGCCAGCAGCTTAGGGTCGTGGGGGGACAGGGACAATGAGCAGTTCTTC
CDR3 protein: CASSLGSWGDRDNEQFF

V gene: TRBV10-3
D gene: .
J gene: TRBJ2-3
clone size: .
CDR3 DNA: TGTGCCATCAGTGAATTGAGCGGTAGACCTAGCACAGATACGCAGTATTTT
CDR3 protein: CAISELSGRPSTDTQYF

V gene: TRBV7-9
D gene: TRBD2
J gene: TRBJ2-2
clone size: .
CDR3 DNA: TGTGCCAGCAGCCCCGGGGTAGCGGGGGGTCAAGTCGGGGAGCTGTTTTTT
CDR3 protein: CASSPGVAGGQVGELFF

V gene: TRBV15
D gene: .
J gene: TRBJ2-3
clone size: .
CDR3 DNA: TGTGCCACCAGCAGCCGGGACTGGAGGACAGATACGCAGTATTTT
CDR3 protein: CATSSRDWRTDTQYF

V gene: TRBV28
D gene: TRBD2
J gene: TRBJ2-1
clone size: .
CDR3 DNA: TGTGCCAGCAGTTGGGCCACTAGCGGGGATTACAATGAGCAGTTCTTC
CDR3 protein: CASSWATSGDYNEQFF

V gene: TRBV7-8
D gene: .
J gene: TRBJ2-1
clone size: once
CDR3 DNA: TGTGCCAGCAGCCTTCGAATTACAATTGAGCAGTTCTTC
CDR3 protein: CASSLRITIEQFF

V gene: TRBV5-4
D gene: TRBD1
J gene: TRBJ1-3
clone size: once
CDR3 DNA: TGTGCCAGCAGCCTCCCGGGACAGGGGGCGGACACCATATATTTT
CDR3 protein: CASSLPGQGADTIYF

V gene: TRBV5-4
D gene: TRBD2
J gene: TRBJ2-5
clone size: .
CDR3 DNA: TGTGCCAGCAGCTGGACTAGCGCGCAAGAGACCCAGTACTTC
CDR3 protein: CASSWTSAQETQYF

V gene: TRBV19
D gene: TRBD2
J gene: TRBJ2-7
clone size: .
CDR3 DNA: TGTGCCAGTAGTATAGGGACTAGCGGGGGCACCTACGAGCAGTACTTC
CDR3 protein: CASSIGTSGGTYEQYF

V gene: TRBV7-6
D gene: TRBD1
J gene: TRBJ1-4
clone size: .
CDR3 DNA: TGTGCTACGACCCCAGGGGGCTTGAGAGAAAAACTGTTTTTT
CDR3 protein: CATTPGGLREKLFF

V gene: TRBV28
D gene: .
J gene: TRBJ2-7
clone size: .
CDR3 DNA: TGTGCCAGCAGTACCCCCCCTAGCTCCTACGAGCAGTACTTC
CDR3 protein: CASSTPPSSYEQYF

V gene: TRBV29-1
D gene: .
J gene: TRBJ2-6
clone size: .
CDR3 DNA: TGCAGCGTTGATGAGAGTTGGGGCACTGGGGCCAACGTCCTGACTTTC
CDR3 protein: CSVDESWGTGANVLTF

V gene: TRBV29-1
D gene: TRBD1
J gene: TRBJ2-7
clone size: .
CDR3 DNA: TGCAGCGCCGGACAGGGCCTAGGGTATTCTACGGCCTACGAGCAGTACTTC
CDR3 protein: CSAGQGLGYSTAYEQYF

V gene: TRBV11-2
D gene: TRBD2
J gene: TRBJ2-1
clone size: .
CDR3 DNA: TGTGCCAGCAGCTTAAGGACTAGCGGGGGGGCGTCTGAGCAGTTCTTC
CDR3 protein: CASSLRTSGGASEQFF

V gene: TRBV27
D gene: TRBD1
J gene: TRBJ2-5
clone size: .
CDR3 DNA: TGTGCCAGCAGTTTAGGGCCTGGGACAGGGGGTGGACAAGAGACCCAGTACTTC
CDR3 protein: CASSLGPGTGGGQETQYF

V gene: TRBV7-6
D gene: TRBD2
J gene: TRBJ2-7
clone size: .
CDR3 DNA: TGTGCCAGCAGCTCACATTCGGGACTAGGCTACGAGCAGTACTTC
CDR3 protein: CASSSHSGLGYEQYF

V gene: TRBV10-3
D gene: TRBD1
J gene: TRBJ1-1
clone size: .
CDR3 DNA: TGTGCCATCACCGCTTCCGGGACAGGGCTGAACACTGAAGCTTTCTTT
CDR3 protein: CAITASGTGLNTEAFF

V gene: TRBV11-2
D gene: .
J gene: TRBJ1-1
clone size: .
CDR3 DNA: TGTGCCAGCAGCTTAGCTTGGAGTGCGGTGGATGGCACTGAAGCTTTCTTT
CDR3 protein: CASSLAWSAVDGTEAFF

V gene: TRBV19
D gene: .
J gene: TRBJ1-1
clone size: .
CDR3 DNA: TGTGCCAGTAGTAACACAGGCCTCGCGACTGAAGCTTTCTTT
CDR3 protein: CASSNTGLATEAFF

V gene: TRBV19
D gene: .
J gene: TRBJ1-5
clone size: .
CDR3 DNA: TGTGCCAGTAATCTAGCGGAGACGGAGAATCAGCCCCAGCATTTT
CDR3 protein: CASNLAETENQPQHF

V gene: TRBV6-1
D gene: .
J gene: TRBJ1-3
clone size: .
CDR3 DNA: TGTGCCAGTCTAGGTTCTGGAAACACCATATATTTT
CDR3 protein: CASLGSGNTIYF

V gene: TRBV28
D gene: .
J gene: TRBJ2-7
clone size: .
CDR3 DNA: TGTGCCAGCAGCCTCGGATCGGCTGAGGGCTACGAGCAGTACTTC
CDR3 protein: CASSLGSAEGYEQYF

V gene: TRBV5-4
D gene: TRBD1
J gene: TRBJ1-2
clone size: .
CDR3 DNA: TGTGCCAGCAGCTCTACGGGACAGGGGGTAGCCGCCTCCTATGGCTACACCTTC
CDR3 protein: CASSSTGQGVAASYGYTF

V gene: TRBV6-1
D gene: TRBD1
J gene: TRBJ2-1
clone size: .
CDR3 DNA: TGTGCCAGCGCTGACAGGGGATCCTACAATGAGCAGTTCTTC
CDR3 protein: CASADRGSYNEQFF

V gene: TRBV6-6
D gene: TRBD2
J gene: TRBJ2-7
clone size: .
CDR3 DNA: TGTGCCAGCGGCCTAGCGGGGATCTACGAGCAGTACTTC
CDR3 protein: CASGLAGIYEQYF

V gene: TRBV7-3
D gene: TRBD1
J gene: TRBJ2-1
clone size: .
CDR3 DNA: TGTGCCAGCAGCTTATCAGGGGGTAGTGAGCAGTTCTTC
CDR3 protein: CASSLSGGSEQFF

V gene: TRBV25-1
D gene: TRBD1
J gene: TRBJ2-7
clone size: .
CDR3 DNA: TGTGCCAGTCAGGGACAGGGGATCTACGAGCAGTACTTC
CDR3 protein: CASQGQGIYEQYF

V gene: TRBV5-1
D gene: TRBD1
J gene: TRBJ1-2
clone size: .
CDR3 DNA: TGCGCCAGCAGCGAAGGTACAGGGGACTATGGCTACACCTTC
CDR3 protein: CASSEGTGDYGYTF

V gene: TRBV6-1
D gene: .
J gene: TRBJ1-5
clone size: .
CDR3 DNA: TGTGCCAGCAGTGAATTCTTGGCAGGGGTAAGGGAGCCCCAGCATTTT
CDR3 protein: CASSEFLAGVREPQHF

V gene: TRBV9
D gene: TRBD2
J gene: TRBJ2-1
clone size: .
CDR3 DNA: TGTGCCAGCAGCGTAGTTGCGGGGGGGCGAACCTACAATGAGCAGTTCTTC
CDR3 protein: CASSVVAGGRTYNEQFF

V gene: TRBV11-1
D gene: TRBD1
J gene: TRBJ1-1
clone size: .
CDR3 DNA: TGTGCCAGCAGCTCACCGGGACAGGGGTTCGTTGAAGCTTTCTTT
CDR3 protein: CASSSPGQGFVEAFF

V gene: TRBV2
D gene: TRBD1
J gene: TRBJ2-1
clone size: .
CDR3 DNA: TGTGCCAGCAGTGACAGGGGGTTTGAGCAGTTCTTC
CDR3 protein: CASSDRGFEQFF

V gene: TRBV20-1
D gene: .
J gene: TRBJ1-4
clone size: .
CDR3 DNA: TGTAGAGACAGTCACAATGAAAAACTGTTTTTT
CDR3 protein: CRDSHNEKLFF

V gene: TRBV5-1
D gene: TRBD2
J gene: TRBJ2-1
clone size: .
CDR3 DNA: TGCGCCAGCAGCTCCCCCGAGGGAGGGGTCGCACTCTACGACAATGAGCAGTTCTTC
CDR3 protein: CASSSPEGGVALYDNEQFF

V gene: TRBV28
D gene: .
J gene: TRBJ1-2
clone size: .
CDR3 DNA: TGTGCCACAGAGAGTGGGGGGACGGACTATGGCTACACCTTC
CDR3 protein: CATESGGTDYGYTF

V gene: TRBV5-1
D gene: .
J gene: TRBJ2-3
clone size: .
CDR3 DNA: TGCGCCAGCAAGTTTGGGGGGATCGACACAGATACGCAGTATTTT
CDR3 protein: CASKFGGIDTDTQYF